Given below is one TCR beta chain in context. Antigen: not known. One heparinised draw of blood, averaging roughly 120 mL, came from each donor. The data were taken from a study of beta chain features in type 1 diabetes. Overall study context: Examination of sorted cells across all samples involved around 100,000,000 cells. Study conclusions and caveats: For patients and controls alike, PCR might favor shorter templates to the same degree. Shorter TCRB CDR3s, moderately but significantly so, were found in Type 1 diabetes patients in all four CD4+ subsets.

This CDR3 is 17 amino acids long. V lost 1 base and J 2 bases, leaving 17 bases between the germline ends. Germline V gives CDR1 LNHNV, CDR2 YYDKDF (reference sequence). Reverse transcription of all isolated RNA meant that expressed TCRB transcripts were sequenced. Profiled with immunoSEQ multiplex PCR; TCRdb holds only in-frame clones, not every one. The sample lists more than 250,000 clones, over 20% occurring once. The sequenced material came from naive CD4+ T cells from blood. The TCR comes from a woman aged 40 to 50 with type 1 diabetes. V gene TRBV15 combines with J gene TRBJ2-5, with a possible D match to TRBD2 (6 bases). The CDR3 DNA reads TGTGCCACCAGCAGAGTCCTTGCGGGGAGTGAGCAAGAGACCCAGTACTTC. This codes for CATSRVLAGSEQETQYF.